The 7 T cell receptor beta chains presented below share a single source sample, sequenced in a study of CD8 T cells in ankylosing spondylitis. Each CDR3 protein gets one entry after TCRdb re-called the 5' RACE reads with MiXCR. The sample shows about 340,000 distinct CDR3 sequences, roughly 15% of them seen only once. What was sequenced was blood, either unsorted or a sorted T cell fraction (not recorded which). These receptors were obtained from a male donor with ankylosing spondylitis or in good health (not recorded which).

The rearrangement joins TRBV10-3 to TRBJ2-5; 7 positions match TRBD1. CDR3 length: 13 amino acids. Germline V gene sequence: CDR1 ENHRY, CDR2 SYGVKD. With 6 bases clipped from V and 5 bases from J, the junction kept 6 bases outside the gene matches. CDR3 region: CAISKTGEETQYF. Here the CDR3 DNA reads TGTGCCATCAGCAAAACAGGGGAGGAGACCCAGTACTTC.

This clonotype was counted between two and nine times. This sequence joins TRBV19 and TRBJ2-1; D ambiguous. Germline CDR1 and CDR2: LNHDA and SQIVND (reference sequence). Trimming removed 0 bases from V and 4 bases from J, with 13 bases in between. This CDR3 is 16 amino acids long. This CDR3 reads CASSIDRTPFYNEQFF. As DNA, the CDR3 is TGTGCCAGTAGTATAGATAGGACGCCCTTTTACAATGAGCAGTTCTTC.

This clonotype appeared a few times. The chain recombines TRBV29-1 with TRBJ1-5, with D unresolved. The germline V gene has CDR1 SQVTM and CDR2 ANQGSEA. The CDR3 loop spans 13 amino acids. Trimming pared 5 bases from V and 4 bases from J, leaving 12 bases between. The CDR3 is CSVTLDPNQPQHF. CDR3 nucleotide sequence: TGCAGCGTTACGTTAGACCCAAATCAGCCCCAGCATTTT.

This clonotype has just a few counts. This chain links TRBV20-1 with TRBJ2-7, with 12 positions matching TRBD1. CDR1 is DFQATT, CDR2 SNEGSKA, per germline (reference sequence). The junction had 10 bases not matched to a gene; V was cut back by 6 bases and J by 7 bases. This CDR3 is built from 14 residues. The DNA for the CDR3 is TGCAGTGCACTTCCCGGGACAGGGGGCGTGGAGCAGTACTTC. Protein product: CSALPGTGGVEQYF.

The V call is TRBV20-1, the J call TRBJ2-3; D gene uncertain. CDR1 is DFQATT and CDR2 is SNEGSKA in the germline V gene (reference sequence). CDR3 size: 13 residues. The germline V and J ends were trimmed by 7 bases and 2 bases, with 13 bases remaining between them. CDR3 nucleotide sequence: TGCAGTGGCCGGATTCCCCTCACAGATACGCAGTATTTT. Translated: CSGRIPLTDTQYF.

This chain links TRBV20-1 with TRBJ2-5; TRBD1 agrees at 12 bases. Germline V gene lookup returns CDR1 DFQATT and CDR2 SNEGSKA (reference sequence). The CDR3 runs to 15 residues. After removal of 3 bases from V and 4 bases from J, the junction contained 6 bases not matched to a gene. CDR3 amino acids: CSASPGQGAGETQYF. As DNA, the CDR3 is TGCAGTGCTAGTCCGGGACAGGGGGCCGGAGAGACCCAGTACTTC.

The chain recombines TRBV3-1 with TRBJ2-1; D could derive from TRBD1 or TRBD2 (5 bases each). This CDR3 has 11 residues. Between the trimmed V and J ends, which lost 4 bases and 13 bases, there was a span of 11 bases. The germline V gene has CDR1 LGHDT and CDR2 YNNKEL (reference sequence). This chain's CDR3 is CASSRGQGQFF. CDR3 coding DNA: TGTGCCAGCAGCCGCGGGCAGGGCCAGTTCTTC.